One sample yielded the 14 T cell receptor beta chains listed below, sequenced in a study of T cell responses to AZD1222 COVID-19 vaccine. Clones were read by immunoSEQ multiplex PCR, and TCRdb kept only the in-frame ones, dropping some. Found here are approximately 99,000 clones, 70% to 90% of them singletons; the top ten hold roughly 3%. The material was peripheral blood, obtained on day 0 of AZD1222 vaccination. These receptors originate from an adult in good health.

The genes are TRBV7-9 and TRBJ1-1; tentative D call: TRBD1 (5 bases). This CDR3 comprises 13 residues. Germline values: CDR1 SEHNR, CDR2 FQNEAQ (reference sequence). Trimming removed 5 bases at V and 10 bases at J, with 17 bases between. DNA of the CDR3: TGTGCCAGCAGCGGGGACGGCTGGGTAATAGCTTTCTTT. This sequence encodes CASSGDGWVIAFF.

This chain uses TRBV7-2 with TRBJ1-2; no firm D call. V was cut by 0 bases and J by 3 bases, with 17 bases left in between. The CDR3 has 17 amino acids. Per the germline V gene, CDR1 is SGHTA and CDR2 is FQGNSA. As DNA, the CDR3 is TGTGCCAGCAGCTTAGCGCGTCCCCTCGGGCGGCACTATGGCTACACCTTC. This codes for CASSLARPLGRHYGYTF.

This sequence joins TRBV7-9 and TRBJ2-2, with D perhaps TRBD2 (5 bases). This CDR3 contains 14 residues. Germline CDR1 and CDR2: SEHNR and FQNEAQ (reference sequence). V was shortened by 7 bases and J by 3 bases, with 12 bases between the two germline ends. The CDR3 region has the DNA TGTGCCAGCAAGATCGGGGTAGACACCGGGGAGCTGTTTTTT. Amino acid sequence: CASKIGVDTGELFF.

The gene calls are TRBV2 and TRBJ1-5, with no clear D. Germline CDR1 SNHLY, CDR2 FYNNEI. The CDR3 loop spans 13 amino acids. V dropped 7 bases and J dropped 4 bases, with 11 bases sitting between them. The CDR3 nucleotides are TGTGCCAGCACTGGGGATTTAAATCAGCCCCAGCATTTT. The encoded protein is CASTGDLNQPQHF.

The gene calls are TRBV19 and TRBJ1-6; 8 nucleotides match TRBD1. V lost 3 bases, J lost 3 bases, and 4 bases stayed unmatched. CDR3 length: 16 residues. The germline V gene encodes CDR1 LNHDA and CDR2 SQIVND (reference sequence). CDR3 loop: CASSIYDRGYNSPLHF. CDR3 nucleotide sequence: TGTGCCAGTAGTATCTACGACAGGGGCTATAATTCACCCCTCCACTTT.

V gene TRBV21-1 combines with J gene TRBJ1-5; the table's D call, TRBD1, has no DNA check behind it. TRBV21-1 is labeled a pseudogene. The CDR3 covers 14 residues. This chain's CDR3 is CASGVTGGHQPQHF. In DNA, the CDR3 is TGTGCCAGCGGGGTTACAGGGGGACATCAGCCCCAGCATTTT.

V usage is TRBV7-9 and J usage is TRBJ2-5; TRBD1 aligns across 7 bases. The CDR3 has 14 residues. J lost 4 bases, V lost 5 bases, and 7 bases had no gene match. Germline V gives CDR1 SEHNR, CDR2 FQNEAQ (reference sequence). As DNA, the CDR3 is TGTGCCAGCAGCCCACGGACAGGCCGAGAGACCCAGTACTTC. Amino acids: CASSPRTGRETQYF.

This chain joins TRBV28 and TRBJ2-2; D not resolved. This CDR3 has 11 amino acids. Between the trimmed V and J ends, which lost 6 bases and 8 bases, there was a span of 7 bases. The germline CDR1 and CDR2 sequences are MDHEN and SYDVKM. The CDR3, as DNA: TGTGCCAGCAGCTCCAAAGGGGAGCTGTTTTTT. This codes for CASSSKGELFF.

The chain joins TRBV3-1 (or the pseudogene TRBV3-2) to TRBJ1-2, with 10 bases matching TRBD1. Per the germline V gene, CDR1 is LGHDT and CDR2 is YNNKEL (reference sequence). The CDR3 covers 19 residues. V was pared by 4 bases and J by 2 bases, with 16 bases of the junction left unmatched. This chain's CDR3 is CASSLRQGARSLGNYGYTF. The CDR3 DNA sequence: TGTGCCAGCAGCCTCAGACAGGGGGCCCGGTCCCTGGGGAACTATGGCTACACCTTC.

The chain employs TRBV3-1 (or the pseudogene TRBV3-2) and TRBJ2-3; D might be TRBD1 or TRBD2, each matching 6 bases. Germline loops: CDR1 LGHDT, CDR2 YNNKEL (reference sequence). V was cut by 4 bases and J by 6 bases, with 17 bases left in between. The CDR3 is 15 residues long. CDR3 DNA sequence: TGTGCCAGCAGCCCCAGGGGCAGGGAGGCGGATACGCAGTATTTT. This translates into CASSPRGREADTQYF.

The CDR3 region has the DNA TGTGCCAGCAGCTCAGCGGGACACCCGATCTATGGCTACACCTTC. Translated: CASSSAGHPIYGYTF. The chain has TRBV7-2 and TRBJ1-2, with D tentatively TRBD1 (6 bases). The ends were cut back, 4 bases at V and 4 bases at J, with 16 bases in the middle. CDR3 length: 15 amino acids. From germline, CDR1 is SGHTA and CDR2 FQGNSA.

The genes are TRBV6-2 or TRBV6-3 and TRBJ2-3; TRBD2 agrees at 7 bases. The CDR3 contains 18 residues. V was pared by 0 bases and J by 1 base, with 10 bases of the junction left unmatched. Germline CDR1 and CDR2: MNHEY and SVGEGT. DNA for the CDR3: TGTGCCAGCAGTTACTCCTCCAGATGGCTAGCGGGCACAGATACGCAGTATTTT. Its protein product is CASSYSSRWLAGTDTQYF.

The DNA of the CDR3 is TGCGCCAGCAGCTTGGGGGACAGGGGGGTTTCACCCCTCCACTTT. Translated: CASSLGDRGVSPLHF. This chain uses TRBV5-1 with TRBJ1-6; TRBD1 matches at 11 bases. The CDR3 has 15 residues. After removal of 0 bases from V and 9 bases from J, the junction contained 2 bases not matched to a gene. Germline V gene lookup returns CDR1 SGHRS and CDR2 YFSETQ.

V usage is TRBV5-6 and J usage is TRBJ1-2, with a tentative D call TRBD1 (5 bases). Germline CDR1 reads SGHDT; CDR2 reads YYEEEE. CDR3 length equals 14 residues. V was cut by 2 bases and J by 3 bases, with 11 bases left in between. For the CDR3, the DNA is TGTGCCAGCAGCTTAGGGGCCGCACACTATGGCTACACCTTC. Its protein product is CASSLGAAHYGYTF.